This section outlines one TCR beta chain sequence together with its context. The data were taken from a study of blood T cell repertoires in COVID-19. Using immunoSEQ multiplex PCR, the repertoire was profiled, and TCRdb retains in-frame clones only, with some absent. The top ten clones hold around 3.8% of a sample with fewer than 250,000 clones, around 90% of them seen once. V dropped 4 bases and J dropped 5 bases, with 15 bases sitting between them. From germline, CDR1 is SGHDT and CDR2 YYEEEE. The CDR3 totals 14 residues. This chain links TRBV5-6 with TRBJ2-5; D might be TRBD2 (6 bases). The sequenced sample consisted of PBMCs or T cells enriched from blood (not recorded which). The origin of this receptor is a woman aged 25-40 years who had been exposed to COVID-19. In DNA form, the CDR3 reads TGTGCCAGCAGCCCCCATGACCGGGGGGAGACCCAGTACTTC. It specifies CASSPHDRGETQYF.